The T cell receptor beta chain described here comes from a study of CD8 T cells in ankylosing spondylitis. Findings and caveats of the study: In synovial fluid and blood from reactive arthritis, some motif variants were previously reported. There was reportedly significant enrichment of clones that were disease-linked in matched ankylosing spondylitis synovial fluid. Seemingly characteristic of ankylosing spondylitis blood was a TCR beta motif consisting of fewer than 10 highly homologous variants.

As to this clonotype: As yet, its antigen is unknown.

A single record per CDR3 protein comes from TCRdb applying MiXCR to the 5' RACE reads. Of 380,000 or so distinct CDR3 sequences listed, approximately 22% are singletons. The CDR3 spans 13 residues. V lost 7 bases and J 0 bases, leaving 7 bases between the germline ends. From germline, CDR1 is KGHDR and CDR2 SFDVKD. The receptor's source is a male donor with ankylosing spondylitis or in good health (not recorded which). The chain joins TRBV24-1 to TRBJ2-3; no clear D. The source material was blood, either unsorted or a sorted T cell fraction (not recorded which). CDR3 loop: CATRATSTDTQYF. Here the CDR3 DNA reads TGTGCCACCAGGGCAACTAGCACAGATACGCAGTATTTT.